This T cell receptor beta chain was captured in a study of blood T cell repertoires in COVID-19. Study-wide background: Material from acute and convalescent COVID-19 was sourced from the United States, Italy and Spain.

Only in-frame clones appear in the TCRdb table, and some are missing; sequencing was by immunoSEQ multiplex PCR. The table has about 220,000 clones, around 89% seen once. Cohort 3 recovered donors had two negative PCRs, clearance, or symptom resolution. Germline assignment: CDR1 SGDLS and CDR2 YYNGEE. V lost 4 bases and J 11 bases, leaving 13 bases between the germline ends. CDR3 length: 13 amino acids. The TCR originated in a woman in her 30s who had recovered from COVID-19. The genes are TRBV9 and TRBJ1-6; D possibly corresponds to TRBD1 (6 bases). Input material: PBMCs or T cells enriched from blood (not recorded which). The CDR3 DNA reads TGTGCCAGCAGCCCCACTACAGGGACACCCCTCCACTTT. Translating it yields CASSPTTGTPLHF.